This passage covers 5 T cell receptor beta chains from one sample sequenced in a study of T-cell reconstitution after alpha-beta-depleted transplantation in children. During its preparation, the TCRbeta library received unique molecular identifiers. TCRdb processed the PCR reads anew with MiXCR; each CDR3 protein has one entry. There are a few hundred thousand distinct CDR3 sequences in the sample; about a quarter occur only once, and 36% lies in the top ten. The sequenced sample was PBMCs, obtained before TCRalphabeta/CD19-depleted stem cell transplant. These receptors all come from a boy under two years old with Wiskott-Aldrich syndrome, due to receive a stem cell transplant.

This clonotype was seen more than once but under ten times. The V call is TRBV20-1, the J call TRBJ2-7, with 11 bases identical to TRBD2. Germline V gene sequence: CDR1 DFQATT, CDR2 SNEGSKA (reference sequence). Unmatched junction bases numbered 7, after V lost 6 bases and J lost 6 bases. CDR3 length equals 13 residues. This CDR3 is CSATLAGVTEQYF. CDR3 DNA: TGCAGTGCCACACTAGCGGGAGTAACCGAGCAGTACTTC.

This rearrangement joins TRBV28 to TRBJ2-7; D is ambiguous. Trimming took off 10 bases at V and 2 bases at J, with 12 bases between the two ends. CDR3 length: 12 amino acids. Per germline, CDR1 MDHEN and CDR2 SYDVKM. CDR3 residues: CATTGRAYEQYF. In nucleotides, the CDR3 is TGTGCCACCACCGGACGGGCCTACGAGCAGTACTTC.

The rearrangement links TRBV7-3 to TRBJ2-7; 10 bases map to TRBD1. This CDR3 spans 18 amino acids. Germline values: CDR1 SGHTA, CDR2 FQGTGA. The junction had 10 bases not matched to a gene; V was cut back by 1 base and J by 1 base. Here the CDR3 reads CASSLRGPGQGISYEQYF. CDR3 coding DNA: TGTGCCAGCAGCTTAAGAGGACCGGGACAGGGGATATCCTACGAGCAGTACTTC.

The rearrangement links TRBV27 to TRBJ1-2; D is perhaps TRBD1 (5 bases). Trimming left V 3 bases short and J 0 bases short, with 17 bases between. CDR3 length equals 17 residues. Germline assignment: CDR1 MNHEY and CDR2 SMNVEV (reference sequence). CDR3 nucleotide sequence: TGTGCCAGCAGTTTGCTCAACCCAGACAGCGCTAACTATGGCTACACCTTC. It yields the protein CASSLLNPDSANYGYTF.

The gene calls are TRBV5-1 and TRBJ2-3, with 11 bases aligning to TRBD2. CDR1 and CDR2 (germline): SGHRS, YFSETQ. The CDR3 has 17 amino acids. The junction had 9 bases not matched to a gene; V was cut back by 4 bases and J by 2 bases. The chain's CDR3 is CASSHGLAGLFTDTQYF. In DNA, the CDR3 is TGCGCCAGCAGCCACGGACTAGCGGGTCTGTTCACAGATACGCAGTATTTT.